This TCR beta chain was recovered during a study of identical twins. V gave up 0 bases and J gave up 8 bases; unmatched junction bases: 7. Germline V gives CDR1 MGHRA, CDR2 YSYEKL. The CDR3 length is 15 residues. Findings and caveats of the study: Memory repertoires lacked the insertion deficit that abundant cord blood beta clonotypes showed.

Template switching added a universal primer binding site, and final cDNA carried unique molecular identifiers. Each CDR3 protein is one row after TCRdb ran MiXCR on the 5' RACE reads. The sample contains more than 1.5 million distinct CDR3 sequences, about 31% of which appear only once. This clonotype was picked up a small number of times. The antigen remains unidentified. All donors were healthy, and all were Caucasian. This clonotype was sampled from a newborn girl in good health. The sample was cord blood. The chain employs TRBV4-1 and TRBJ1-2; 9 bases map to TRBD1. In DNA form, the CDR3 reads TGCGCCAGCAGCCAAGATTCGGGACAGGGAGGGGGCTACACCTTC. This translates into CASSQDSGQGGGYTF.